This T cell receptor (beta chain) was recorded in a study of T cells in Graves' hyperthyroidism and ophthalmopathy. The table lists this clonotype with a few counts. TCR beta CDR3 sequences were amplified from RNA transcripts. Carried out on the TCR CDR3, a first-round RT-PCR used the HTBI primer set. Each CDR3 protein is one row after TCRdb ran MiXCR on the multiplex PCR reads. The table shows a few hundred thousand distinct CDR3 sequences, with 15% to 18% occurring only once. V lost 9 bases and J lost 0, with 15 bases in between. The CDR3 spans 15 residues. CDR1 is MNHEY and CDR2 is SMNVEV in the germline V gene (reference sequence).

The specimen was blood. The TCR originated in a woman aged 30 to 39 with Graves' hyperthyroidism. The chain combines TRBV27 with TRBJ2-1; tentatively, D is TRBD1 (7 bases). This chain's CDR3 is CASRRDSSSYNEQFF. The CDR3 DNA reads as TGTGCCAGTAGGAGGGACAGCAGCTCCTACAATGAGCAGTTCTTC.